Below are 30 T cell receptor beta chains sequenced from a single sample in a study of identical twins. MiXCR, run by TCRdb on the 5' RACE reads, gives a single entry per CDR3 protein. The table has about 720,000 distinct CDR3 sequences, over 15% seen once. The data also belong to a second study, concerning T cells expressing NK-cell markers.

Sequencing used PBMCs. These receptors all stem from a woman aged 18-29 years in good health.

The V gene is TRBV7-9, the J gene TRBJ1-2; 9 bases map to TRBD1. Germline lookup yields CDR1 SEHNR and CDR2 FQNEAQ (reference sequence). This CDR3 is 16 amino acids long. The trim removed 5 bases at V and 4 bases at J, leaving 11 bases unmatched. The CDR3 DNA follows: TGTGCCAGCAGCCTACGAAGACCGGACAGGGGCTATGGCTACACCTTC. Translated: CASSLRRPDRGYGYTF.

The CDR3 DNA follows: TGTGCCAGCAGCGTCGGGACCGACTTAAATGAAAAACTGTTTTTT. Its translation is CASSVGTDLNEKLFF. The V call is TRBV13, the J call TRBJ1-4; tentative D call: TRBD1 (5 bases). The CDR3 is 15 residues long. CDR1 and CDR2 (germline): PRHDT, FYEKMQ (reference sequence). Trimming removed 5 bases from V and 5 bases from J, with 15 bases in between.

This clonotype came up a few times. This chain connects TRBV6-2 or TRBV6-3 to TRBJ2-7; 8 nucleotides agree with TRBD2. The J segment lost 6 bases and the V segment lost 6 bases, leaving 13 bases of the junction unmatched. The CDR3 spans 15 residues. Germline CDR1 is MNHEY and CDR2 is SVGEGT. CDR3: CASRRDLTSGREQYF. The CDR3 DNA sequence: TGTGCCAGCAGAAGGGACCTCACTAGCGGACGCGAGCAGTACTTC.

The V and J genes are TRBV25-1 and TRBJ2-2, with D perhaps TRBD1 (6 bases). Trimming cost V 6 bases and J 6 bases, with 17 bases left between them. Germline V lookup: CDR1 MGHDK, CDR2 SYGVNS. The CDR3 has 15 residues. The CDR3 region has the DNA TGTGCCAGCAGACCCTTGCAGGGGTTGTCCGGGGAGCTGTTTTTT. This codes for CASRPLQGLSGELFF.

This clonotype appeared a few times. This chain connects TRBV5-1 to TRBJ2-2; D not resolved. Germline V gives CDR1 SGHRS, CDR2 YFSETQ. Between the trimmed V and J ends, which lost 0 bases and 1 base, there was a span of 10 bases. The CDR3 spans 16 residues. Here the CDR3 DNA reads TGCGCCAGCAGCTTGGGTGGTAGCCAGAACACCGGGGAGCTGTTTTTT. It yields the protein CASSLGGSQNTGELFF.

In its sample, this clonotype was seen a few times. The chain combines TRBV12-3 or TRBV12-4 with TRBJ2-1, with 7 nucleotides matching TRBD2. V dropped 7 bases and J dropped 3; count of bases not matched to a gene: 9. CDR3 size: 15 residues. CDR3 loop: CASTLFSGFYNEQFF. The CDR3 DNA reads as TGTGCCAGCACCTTATTTAGCGGGTTCTACAATGAGCAGTTCTTC.

This chain joins TRBV5-1 and TRBJ1-1; TRBD1 matches at 7 bases. The V gene's germline CDR1 is SGHRS and CDR2 YFSETQ. The junction had 15 bases not matched to a gene; V was cut back by 4 bases and J by 3 bases. The CDR3 extends over 17 amino acids. The CDR3 nucleotides are TGCGCCAGCAGCGTATTACCAACAGGGGTCTCTTACACTGAAGCTTTCTTT. It specifies CASSVLPTGVSYTEAFF.

CDR3 region: CASSSATGRHIQYF. CDR3 sequence (DNA): TGTGCCAGCAGCTCAGCTACAGGGAGGCACATTCAGTACTTC. The chain uses TRBV11-2 and TRBJ2-4; D could derive from TRBD1 or TRBD2 (6 bases each). The germline V gene encodes CDR1 SGHAT and CDR2 FQNNGV. V lost 4 bases and J 8 bases, leaving 15 bases between the germline ends. CDR3 size: 14 residues.

This clonotype was observed a few times. This sequence joins TRBV9 and TRBJ2-5; 11 bases map to TRBD2. Per germline, CDR1 SGDLS and CDR2 YYNGEE. Unmatched junction bases numbered 8, after V lost 2 bases and J lost 5 bases. The CDR3 extends over 16 amino acids. The CDR3 region is CASSVGTSGKGETQYF. The CDR3 region has the DNA TGTGCCAGCAGCGTCGGGACTAGCGGAAAAGGGGAGACCCAGTACTTC.

The gene calls are TRBV3-1 and TRBJ2-1, with 8 bases aligning to TRBD1. Trimming at V came to 3 bases and at J to 1 base, leaving 11 bases not matched to a gene. Germline CDR1 LGHDT, CDR2 YNNKEL (reference sequence). The CDR3 length is 18 residues. In DNA, the CDR3 is TGTGCCAGCAGCCACGGGGGACTTGGACAGGGATCCTACAATGAGCAGTTCTTC. Translating gives CASSHGGLGQGSYNEQFF.

The rearrangement links TRBV6-1 to TRBJ1-1; no definite D call. The V end lost 7 bases, the J end lost 2 bases, and 14 bases lay between the germline ends. Germline V gene data show CDR1 as MNHNS and CDR2 as SASEGT. This CDR3 spans 14 amino acids. The CDR3 here is CASIKTWSNTEAFF. The CDR3 DNA reads as TGTGCCAGCATAAAAACATGGAGTAACACTGAAGCTTTCTTT.

Worth noting for this clonotype: Compared with germline, one end of the junction differs, possibly owing to a read error. This chain joins TRBV20-1 and TRBJ2-5, with 14 bases that match TRBD2. There are 17 residues in the CDR3. Germline values: CDR1 DFQATT, CDR2 SNEGSKA (reference sequence). The CDR3 bases are TGCTGTGCGAGACTAGCGGGGGGGCGGGTTGGTGCAGAGACCCAGTACTTC. Encoded protein: CCARLAGGRVGAETQYF.

The chain combines TRBV5-1 with TRBJ2-7; 12 bases agree with TRBD2. The V gene end was trimmed by 4 bases and the J gene end by 3 bases; junction bases not matched to a gene: 8. Germline V gene data show CDR1 as SGHRS and CDR2 as YFSETQ. The CDR3 runs 16 residues. This chain's CDR3 is CASSLTSGGVHYEQYF. The CDR3 bases are TGCGCCAGCAGCCTGACTAGCGGGGGAGTTCACTACGAGCAGTACTTC. Combining the CDR3 with reference TRBV5-1 and TRBJ2-7 gives the whole variable domain KAGVTQTPRYLIKTRGQQVTLSCSPISGHRSVSWYQQTPGQGLQFLFEYFSETQRNKGNFPGRFSGRQFSNSRSEMNVSTLELGDSALYLCASSLTSGGVHYEQYFGPGTRLTVT.

A few counts support this clonotype. The chain combines TRBV20-1 with TRBJ2-2; TRBD1 might be the D (6 bases). CDR1 DFQATT and CDR2 SNEGSKA come from the germline V gene (reference sequence). The CDR3 totals 15 residues. V was cut by 0 bases and J by 4 bases, with 12 bases left in between. The CDR3 DNA reads as TGCAGTGCTAGAGAACAGGGTGACGGCACCGGGGAGCTGTTTTTT. Translation gives CSAREQGDGTGELFF.

The chain uses TRBV7-9 and TRBJ2-7; perhaps TRBD1 as D (5 bases). CDR3 length equals 14 residues. CDR1 is SEHNR, CDR2 FQNEAQ, per germline (reference sequence). V was trimmed by 5 bases and J by 2 bases, leaving 13 bases between them. CDR3 loop: CASSATQGTYEQYF. The CDR3 DNA is TGTGCCAGCAGCGCGACCCAGGGAACCTACGAGCAGTACTTC. Full variable domain (outside the CDR3, taken from reference TRBV7-9 and TRBJ2-7): DTGVSQNPRHKITKRGQNVTFRCDPISEHNRLYWYRQTLGQGPEFLTYFQNEAQLEKSRLLSDRFSAERPKGSFSTLEIQRTEQGDSAMYLCASSATQGTYEQYFGPGTRLTVT.

This clonotype was counted a few times. The chain recombines TRBV16 with TRBJ2-1; perhaps TRBD1 as D (6 bases). The V end was cut by 1 base, the J end by 7 bases, with 14 bases between. The CDR3 extends over 15 amino acids. Germline V gene data show CDR1 as KGHSY and CDR2 as FQNENV. The CDR3 sequence is CASSQLIGGYNEQFF. The CDR3 coding sequence is TGTGCCAGCAGCCAATTGATAGGGGGATATAATGAGCAGTTCTTC.

The chain is built from TRBV20-1 and TRBJ2-1; 7 nucleotides align to TRBD2. The germline V gene encodes CDR1 DFQATT and CDR2 SNEGSKA (reference sequence). CDR3 length equals 15 residues. V shed 3 bases and J 7 bases; nucleotides not matched to a gene: 12. CDR3 region: CSARDLAGVRNEQFF. CDR3 nucleotide sequence: TGCAGTGCTAGGGATCTGGCGGGGGTAAGGAATGAGCAGTTCTTC.

This clonotype was detected a few times. This chain links TRBV7-8 with TRBJ2-7; 7 bases agree with TRBD2. Germline CDR1 reads SGHVS; CDR2 reads FQNEAQ. The CDR3 is 15 amino acids. Losses at the gene ends were 1 base for V and 7 bases for J; bases not matched to a gene: 10. The CDR3 sequence is CASSLEAGARWEQYF. The CDR3 nucleotides are TGTGCCAGCAGCTTAGAGGCGGGAGCCAGGTGGGAGCAGTACTTC.

This rearrangement joins TRBV25-1 to TRBJ1-1; 7 positions match TRBD1. This CDR3 is built from 13 residues. From germline, CDR1 is MGHDK and CDR2 SYGVNS. J lost 0 bases, V lost 7 bases, and 2 bases had no gene match. CDR3 region: CASTDRVNTEAFF. CDR3 nucleotides: TGTGCCAGCACTGACAGGGTGAACACTGAAGCTTTCTTT.

This clonotype was counted between two and nine times. This chain joins TRBV20-1 and TRBJ1-1; D is undetermined. V gave up 1 base and J gave up 2 bases, with 20 bases separating them. Per germline, CDR1 DFQATT and CDR2 SNEGSKA (reference sequence). The CDR3 loop spans 17 amino acids. CDR3 protein: CSARAPSSRGGNTEAFF. CDR3 sequence (DNA): TGCAGTGCTAGAGCCCCATCCTCTCGCGGCGGAAACACTGAAGCTTTCTTT.

The chain has TRBV7-8 and TRBJ2-3; D uncertain. There are 14 residues in the CDR3. The V gene lost 3 bases and the J gene lost 0 bases, with 7 bases spanning the gap. The germline gives CDR1 SGHVS, CDR2 FQNEAQ. The CDR3 here is CASSFDTSTDTQYF. The CDR3 nucleotides are TGTGCCAGCAGCTTTGACACTAGCACAGATACGCAGTATTTT.

The chain's CDR3 is CASSLLAGGFYEQFF. In DNA form, the CDR3 reads TGTGCCAGCAGCTTACTAGCGGGGGGGTTCTATGAGCAGTTCTTC. This chain joins TRBV11-3 and TRBJ2-1; 12 bases agree with TRBD2. Looked up from germline, CDR1 is SGHNT and CDR2 is YENEEA. This CDR3 contains 15 residues. V lost 2 bases and J lost 8; bases outside the gene matches: 4.

This clonotype was picked up a small number of times. The V and J genes are TRBV7-2 and TRBJ2-7; D is ambiguous. Between the trimmed V and J ends, which lost 6 bases and 7 bases, there was a span of 19 bases. The CDR3 has 14 amino acids. The germline V gene has CDR1 SGHTA and CDR2 FQGNSA. The CDR3 here is CASSLPGEVGEQYF. CDR3 nucleotides: TGTGCCAGCAGTCTCCCTGGGGAAGTGGGGGAGCAGTACTTC.

The chain couples TRBV6-5 to TRBJ1-1; D is unclear. CDR3 length: 16 residues. The germline gives CDR1 MNHEY, CDR2 SVGAGI. The V end was cut by 0 bases, the J end by 4 bases, with 15 bases between. The CDR3 reads CASSYSGVPRATEAFF. The CDR3 DNA follows: TGTGCCAGCAGTTACTCCGGGGTGCCCCGGGCCACTGAAGCTTTCTTT.

This clonotype showed up just once. V usage is TRBV24-1 and J usage is TRBJ2-3, with TRBD2 as a possible D gene (5 bases). Per germline, CDR1 KGHDR and CDR2 SFDVKD. The CDR3 consists of 14 residues. V dropped 6 bases and J dropped 2 bases, with 11 bases sitting between them. CDR3 nucleotide sequence: TGTGCCACCAGTCCCGCCGGGAACACAGATACGCAGTATTTT. Its protein is CATSPAGNTDTQYF.

The sample holds a few counts of this clonotype. The V gene is TRBV6-5, the J gene TRBJ2-7, with 8 bases identical to TRBD2. The CDR3 extends over 16 amino acids. Per germline, CDR1 MNHEY and CDR2 SVGAGI. The V and J ends lost 2 bases and 4 bases, in that order; junction bases with no gene match: 10. DNA of the CDR3: TGTGCCAGCAGTTACGGGAGTAGCGGGACATTGTACGAGCAGTACTTC. Amino acid sequence: CASSYGSSGTLYEQYF.

This chain links TRBV7-9 with TRBJ2-7; 8 bases align to TRBD1. J was trimmed by 0 bases and V by 4 bases; bases with no gene match: 5. The CDR3 consists of 15 residues. Per germline, CDR1 SEHNR and CDR2 FQNEAQ (reference sequence). This CDR3 reads CASSSPGQASYEQYF. CDR3 in DNA: TGTGCCAGCAGCTCACCGGGACAGGCCTCCTACGAGCAGTACTTC.

V usage is TRBV3-1 and J usage is TRBJ2-7; 10 nucleotides agree with TRBD2. After removal of 3 bases from V and 0 bases from J, the junction contained 2 bases not matched to a gene. From germline, CDR1 is LGHDT and CDR2 YNNKEL (reference sequence). There are 15 residues in the CDR3. The CDR3 reads CASSHGLAVSYEQYF. In DNA, the CDR3 is TGTGCCAGCAGCCATGGACTAGCGGTCTCCTACGAGCAGTACTTC.

This clonotype was counted only a few times. The chain uses TRBV20-1 and TRBJ2-7; D could derive from TRBD1 or TRBD2 (5 bases each). Germline CDR1 DFQATT, CDR2 SNEGSKA (reference sequence). The CDR3 runs to 15 residues. Trimming shortened V by 3 bases and J by 3 bases, and 18 bases separated the two germline ends. The CDR3 protein is CSARDIGTDNYEQYF. The CDR3 DNA follows: TGCAGTGCTAGGGACATCGGGACGGATAACTACGAGCAGTACTTC.

This chain joins TRBV15 and TRBJ2-1, with TRBD1 as a possible D gene (6 bases). Trimming stripped 5 bases from V and 9 bases from J, with 14 bases between. The CDR3 runs to 13 residues. Germline V gene sequence: CDR1 LNHNV, CDR2 YYDKDF (reference sequence). In nucleotides, the CDR3 is TGTGCCACCAGCCGGTCAGGGGAGTCTGAGCAGTTCTTC. It encodes CATSRSGESEQFF.